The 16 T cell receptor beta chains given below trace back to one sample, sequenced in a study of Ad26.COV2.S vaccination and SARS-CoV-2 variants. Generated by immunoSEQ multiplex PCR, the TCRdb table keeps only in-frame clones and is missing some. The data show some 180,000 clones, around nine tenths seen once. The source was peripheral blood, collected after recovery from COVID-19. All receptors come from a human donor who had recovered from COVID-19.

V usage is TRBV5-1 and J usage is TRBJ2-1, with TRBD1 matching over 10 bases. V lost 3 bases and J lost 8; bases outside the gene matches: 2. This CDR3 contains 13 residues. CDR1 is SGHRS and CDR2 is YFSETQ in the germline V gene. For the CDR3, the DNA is TGCGCCAGCAGCTGGACAGGGGGGGATGAGCAGTTCTTC. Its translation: CASSWTGGDEQFF.

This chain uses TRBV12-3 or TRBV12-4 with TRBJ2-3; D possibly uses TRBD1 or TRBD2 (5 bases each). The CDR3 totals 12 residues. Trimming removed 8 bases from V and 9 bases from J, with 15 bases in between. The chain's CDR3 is CASSEGWETQYF. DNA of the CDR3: TGTGCCAGCTCCGAGGGGTGGGAAACGCAGTATTTT.

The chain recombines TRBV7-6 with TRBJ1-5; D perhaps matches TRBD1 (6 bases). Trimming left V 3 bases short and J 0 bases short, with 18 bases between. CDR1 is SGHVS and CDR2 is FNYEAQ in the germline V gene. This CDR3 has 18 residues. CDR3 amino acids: CASSLEPGQAYSNQPQHF. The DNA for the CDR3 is TGTGCCAGCAGCTTGGAGCCGGGACAAGCTTATAGCAATCAGCCCCAGCATTTT.

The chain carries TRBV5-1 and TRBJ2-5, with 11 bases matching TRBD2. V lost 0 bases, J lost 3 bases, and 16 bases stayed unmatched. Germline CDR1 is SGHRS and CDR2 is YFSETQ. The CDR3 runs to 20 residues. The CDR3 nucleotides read TGCGCCAGCAGCTTGGCCCTCCCGACTAGCGGGATGAGTGTAGAAGAGACCCAGTACTTC. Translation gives CASSLALPTSGMSVEETQYF.

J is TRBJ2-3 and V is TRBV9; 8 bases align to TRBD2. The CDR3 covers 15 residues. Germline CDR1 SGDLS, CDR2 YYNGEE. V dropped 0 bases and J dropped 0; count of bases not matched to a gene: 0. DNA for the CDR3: TGTGCCAGCAGCGTAGTAGCGGGGAGCACAGATACGCAGTATTTT. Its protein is CASSVVAGSTDTQYF.

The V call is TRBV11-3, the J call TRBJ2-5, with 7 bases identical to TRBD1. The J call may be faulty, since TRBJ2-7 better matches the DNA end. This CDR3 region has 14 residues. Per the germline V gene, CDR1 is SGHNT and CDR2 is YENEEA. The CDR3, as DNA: TGTGCCAGCAGCTTAGAGGGACAGAGAAGCGAGCAGTACTTC. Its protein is CASSLEGQRSEQYF.

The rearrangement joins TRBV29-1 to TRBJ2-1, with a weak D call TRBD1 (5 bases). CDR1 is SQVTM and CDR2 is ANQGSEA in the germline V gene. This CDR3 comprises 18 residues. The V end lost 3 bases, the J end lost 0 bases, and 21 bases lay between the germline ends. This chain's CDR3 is CSVDRVDTHQVSYNEQFF. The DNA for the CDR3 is TGCAGCGTTGACAGGGTAGATACCCACCAGGTCTCCTACAATGAGCAGTTCTTC.

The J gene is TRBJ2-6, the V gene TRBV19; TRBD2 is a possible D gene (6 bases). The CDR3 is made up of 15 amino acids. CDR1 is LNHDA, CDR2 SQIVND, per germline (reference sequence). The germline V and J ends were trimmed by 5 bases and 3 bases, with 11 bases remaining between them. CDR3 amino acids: CASSPWGDGANVLTF. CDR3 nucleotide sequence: TGTGCCAGTAGTCCATGGGGGGATGGGGCCAACGTCCTGACTTTC.

CDR3 nucleotides: TGTGCCAGCAGTTACCCATTCCGAGAAGGGACCAAAAACATTCAGTACTTC. Protein sequence: CASSYPFREGTKNIQYF. The chain couples TRBV6-2 or TRBV6-3 to TRBJ2-4, with D unclear. Germline V CDR1 and CDR2: MNHEY, SVGEGT. V lost 2 bases to trimming and J lost 2 bases, with 16 bases between them. This CDR3 contains 17 residues.

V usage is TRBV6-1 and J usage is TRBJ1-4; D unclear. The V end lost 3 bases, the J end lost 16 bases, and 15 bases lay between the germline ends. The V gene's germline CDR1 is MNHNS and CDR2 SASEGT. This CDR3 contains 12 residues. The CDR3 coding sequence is TGTGCCAGCAGTGACCCCCTTTCCGTAACGTTTTTT. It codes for CASSDPLSVTFF.

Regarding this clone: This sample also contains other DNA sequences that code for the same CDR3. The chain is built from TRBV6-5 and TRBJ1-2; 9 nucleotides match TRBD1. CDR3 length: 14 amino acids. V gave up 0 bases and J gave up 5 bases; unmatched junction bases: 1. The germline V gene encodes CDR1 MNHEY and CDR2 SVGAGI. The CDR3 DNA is TGTGCCAGCAGTTACTCCGACAGGGGGTATGGCTACACCTTC. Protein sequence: CASSYSDRGYGYTF.

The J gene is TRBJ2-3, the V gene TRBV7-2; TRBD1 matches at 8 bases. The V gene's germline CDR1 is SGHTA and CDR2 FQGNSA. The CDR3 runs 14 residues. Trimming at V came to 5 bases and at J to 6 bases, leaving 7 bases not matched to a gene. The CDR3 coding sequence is TGTGCCAGCAGCCCTACAGGGGGGAGCGATACGCAGTATTTT. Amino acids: CASSPTGGSDTQYF.

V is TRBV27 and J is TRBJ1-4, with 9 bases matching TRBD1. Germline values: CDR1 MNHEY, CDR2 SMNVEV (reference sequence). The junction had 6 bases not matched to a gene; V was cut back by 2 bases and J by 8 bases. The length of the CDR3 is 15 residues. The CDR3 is CASSLRVGQGEKLFF. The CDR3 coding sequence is TGTGCCAGCAGTTTAAGGGTCGGACAGGGGGAAAAACTGTTTTTT.

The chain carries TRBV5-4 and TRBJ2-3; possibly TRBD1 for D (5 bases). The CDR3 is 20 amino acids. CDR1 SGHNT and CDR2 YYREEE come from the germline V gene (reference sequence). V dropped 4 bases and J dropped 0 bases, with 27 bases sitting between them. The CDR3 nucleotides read TGTGCCAGCAGCCGCCCCCAGGGTCCTCAGATAAAAGCTAGCACAGATACGCAGTATTTT. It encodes CASSRPQGPQIKASTDTQYF.

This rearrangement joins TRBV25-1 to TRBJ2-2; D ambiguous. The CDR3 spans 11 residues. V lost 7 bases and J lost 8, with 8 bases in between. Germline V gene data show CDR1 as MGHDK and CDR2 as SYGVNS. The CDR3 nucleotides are TGTGCCAGCACTAAAACGGGGGAGCTGTTTTTT. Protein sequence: CASTKTGELFF.

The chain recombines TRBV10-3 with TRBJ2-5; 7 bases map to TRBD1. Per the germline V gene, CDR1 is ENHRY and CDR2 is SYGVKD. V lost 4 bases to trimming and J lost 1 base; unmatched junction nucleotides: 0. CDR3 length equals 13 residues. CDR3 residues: CAISGQGQETQYF. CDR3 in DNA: TGTGCCATCAGTGGACAGGGCCAAGAGACCCAGTACTTC.